These T cell receptor beta chains were read from a single sample in a study of T cell responses to AZD1222 COVID-19 vaccine. Some clones are missing from TCRdb's copy, which holds only in-frame ones; the method was immunoSEQ multiplex PCR. The table has 150,000 or so clones, less than 95% seen once. The material was peripheral blood, obtained 28 days after the second AZD1222 dose. The origin of the receptors is an adult who received the AZD1222 COVID-19 vaccine. CDR3s include the opening cysteine and the closing phenylalanine or tryptophan. The D gene is left open where the match is weak.

D gene: TRBD1; J gene: TRBJ1-6; V gene: TRBV7-9; CDR3 DNA: TGTGCCAGCAGCTTGTCAAACCGGGACAGGGATTCACCCCTCCACTTT; CDR3 protein: CASSLSNRDRDSPLHF
D gene: .; J gene: TRBJ2-7; V gene: TRBV6-1; CDR3 DNA: TGTGCCAGCAGTGAAGCTGGGAGCTCCTACGAGCAGTACTTC; CDR3 protein: CASSEAGSSYEQYF
D gene: TRBD1; J gene: TRBJ1-6; V gene: TRBV9; CDR3 DNA: TGTGCCAGCAGCTCGAGCCCAGGGGGTGCTTCACCCCTCCACTTT; CDR3 protein: CASSSSPGGASPLHF
D gene: .; J gene: TRBJ1-6; V gene: TRBV7-9; CDR3 DNA: TGTGCCAGCAGCTTAAGACAGTCCTATAATTCACCCCTCCACTTT; CDR3 protein: CASSLRQSYNSPLHF
D gene: TRBD1; J gene: TRBJ1-6; V gene: TRBV3-1/TRBV3-2; CDR3 DNA: TGTGCCAGCAGGCACAGGGGTAATTCACCCCTCCACTTT; CDR3 protein: CASRHRGNSPLHF
D gene: .; J gene: TRBJ1-2; V gene: TRBV28; CDR3 DNA: TGTGCCAGCAGTCCAACCCCCAGCTATGGCTACACCTTC; CDR3 protein: CASSPTPSYGYTF
D gene: .; J gene: TRBJ2-7; V gene: TRBV4-1; CDR3 DNA: TGCGCCAGCAGCCAAGGCCCAGAGAGGCCTTACGAGCAGTACTTC; CDR3 protein: CASSQGPERPYEQYF
D gene: TRBD2; J gene: TRBJ2-3; V gene: TRBV7-6; CDR3 DNA: TGTGCCAGCAGCAAGACTAGCGGGGGGTACACAGATACGCAGTATTTT; CDR3 protein: CASSKTSGGYTDTQYF
D gene: .; J gene: TRBJ2-2; V gene: TRBV12-3/TRBV12-4; CDR3 DNA: TGTGCCAGCAGTTTTGGGAACACCGGGGAGCTGTTTTTT; CDR3 protein: CASSFGNTGELFF
D gene: .; J gene: TRBJ1-6; V gene: TRBV19; CDR3 DNA: TGTGCCAGTAGCATCGGAATCGGAGTGGGGAATTCACCCCTCCACTTT; CDR3 protein: CASSIGIGVGNSPLHF
D gene: .; J gene: TRBJ1-2; V gene: TRBV29-1; CDR3 DNA: TGCAGCGTAAAATTCAACAGGGCTACACCCTATGGCTACACCTTC; CDR3 protein: CSVKFNRATPYGYTF
D gene: .; J gene: TRBJ2-3; V gene: TRBV4-1; CDR3 DNA: TGCGCCAGCAGCCGCCAACCACTGGGTACAGATACGCAGTATTTT; CDR3 protein: CASSRQPLGTDTQYF
D gene: TRBD1; J gene: TRBJ1-5; V gene: TRBV2; CDR3 DNA: TGTGCCAGCAGAGACAGGGACTATCAGCCCCAGCATTTT; CDR3 protein: CASRDRDYQPQHF
D gene: TRBD1; J gene: TRBJ1-4; V gene: TRBV30; CDR3 DNA: TGTGCCTGGAGTGTACGGGGACAGGGGGCGGAAAAACTGTTTTTT; CDR3 protein: CAWSVRGQGAEKLFF